A selection of T cell receptor beta chains follows, all from one sample in a study of T cells after yellow fever vaccination. TCRdb recomputed calls from the 5' RACE reads with MiXCR, one row per CDR3 protein. The table includes some 250,000 distinct CDR3 sequences, approximately 3.8% detected once. Sequenced material: PBMCs, taken 15 days after the yellow fever booster vaccination. The origin of the receptors is a man between 18 and 35 years old who received the YFV17D yellow fever vaccine. The CDR3 runs from the conserved cysteine through the conserved F or W. Fields, in order: clone size, J gene, D gene, CDR3 length, V gene, CDR3 protein, CDR3 DNA. The D gene is left open where the match is weak. Where a row states a size, it is once, few, many or the class of an expanded clone; other rows omit it.

size: many
J: TRBJ1-5
D: -
length: 14
V: TRBV4-1
CDR3: CASSQAGLNQPQHF
DNA: TGCGCCAGCAGCCAAGCCGGACTAAATCAGCCCCAGCATTTT

size: many
J: TRBJ1-5
D: -
length: 15
V: TRBV27
CDR3: CASKKTGGALVPQHF
DNA: TGTGCCAGCAAAAAAACGGGGGGGGCCCTAGTGCCCCAGCATTTT

size: many
J: TRBJ2-4
D: TRBD2
length: 15
V: TRBV12-3/TRBV12-4
CDR3: CASSLVSGFENIQYF
DNA: TGTGCCAGCAGTTTAGTTAGCGGGTTTGAAAACATTCAGTACTTC

size: many
J: TRBJ1-1
D: TRBD1
length: 16
V: TRBV18
CDR3: CASSPGTGSMNTEAFF
DNA: TGTGCCAGCTCACCCGGGACAGGCAGTATGAACACTGAAGCTTTCTTT

size: many
J: TRBJ1-2
D: -
length: 15
V: TRBV4-3
CDR3: CASSQDSESSYGYTF
DNA: TGCGCCAGCAGCCAAGACTCAGAGAGTAGCTATGGCTACACCTTC

size: few
J: TRBJ1-2
D: -
length: 14
V: TRBV4-3
CDR3: CASSHRDGNYGYTF
DNA: TGCGCCAGCAGCCACAGGGATGGGAACTATGGCTACACCTTC

size: many
J: TRBJ2-1
D: -
length: 10
V: TRBV5-5
CDR3: CASGRNEQFF
DNA: TGTGCCTCGGGCAGGAATGAGCAGTTCTTC

size: few
J: TRBJ1-2
D: TRBD1
length: 15
V: TRBV5-1
CDR3: CASSSTGTGTYGYTF
DNA: TGCGCCAGCAGCTCTACCGGGACAGGGACCTATGGCTACACCTTC

size: few
J: TRBJ2-7
D: TRBD1
length: 17
V: TRBV2
CDR3: CASSTGTGRRITYEQYF
DNA: TGTGCCAGCAGCACCGGGACAGGTCGAAGGATTACCTACGAGCAGTACTTC

size: many
J: TRBJ1-1
D: -
length: 13
V: TRBV20-1
CDR3: CSAATEHHTEAFF
DNA: TGCAGTGCCGCAACAGAGCACCACACTGAAGCTTTCTTT

size: -
J: TRBJ1-2
D: -
length: 15
V: TRBV18
CDR3: CASSLKTRDGDGYTF
DNA: TGTGCCAGCTCTCTTAAGACCCGGGACGGTGATGGCTACACCTTC

size: many
J: TRBJ1-6
D: -
length: 13
V: TRBV18
CDR3: CASSPPEGPPLHF
DNA: TGTGCCAGCTCACCACCTGAGGGACCACCCCTCCACTTT

size: many
J: TRBJ2-1
D: TRBD2
length: 15
V: TRBV18
CDR3: CASSPAGTSGRRQFF
DNA: TGTGCCAGCTCACCTGCCGGGACTAGCGGAAGGAGGCAGTTCTTC

size: many
J: TRBJ2-3
D: -
length: 12
V: TRBV6-1
CDR3: CAGQGFSDTQYF
DNA: TGTGCCGGCCAGGGGTTTTCAGATACGCAGTATTTT

size: many
J: TRBJ2-2
D: -
length: 18
V: TRBV15
CDR3: CATSRDLGGLTNTGELFF
DNA: TGTGCCACCAGCAGAGATTTGGGGGGACTTACGAACACCGGGGAGCTGTTTTTT